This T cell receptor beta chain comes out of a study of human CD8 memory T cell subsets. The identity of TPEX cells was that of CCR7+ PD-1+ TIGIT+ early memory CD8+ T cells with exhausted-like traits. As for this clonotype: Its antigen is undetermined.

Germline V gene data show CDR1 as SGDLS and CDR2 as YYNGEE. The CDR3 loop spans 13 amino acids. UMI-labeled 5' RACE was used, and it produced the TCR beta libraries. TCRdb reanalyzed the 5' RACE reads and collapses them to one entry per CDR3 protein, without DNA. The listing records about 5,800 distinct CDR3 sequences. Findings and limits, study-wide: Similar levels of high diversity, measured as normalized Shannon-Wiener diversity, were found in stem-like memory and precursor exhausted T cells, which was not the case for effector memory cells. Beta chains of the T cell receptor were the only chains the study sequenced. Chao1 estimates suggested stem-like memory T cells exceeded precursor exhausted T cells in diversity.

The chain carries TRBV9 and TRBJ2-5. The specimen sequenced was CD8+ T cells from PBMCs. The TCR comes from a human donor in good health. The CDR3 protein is CASSVYPKETQYF. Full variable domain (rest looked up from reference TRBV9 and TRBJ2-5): DSGVTQTPKHLITATGQRVTLRCSPRSGDLSVYWYQQSLDQGLQFLIQYYNGEERAKGNILERFSAQQFPDLHSELNLSSLELGDSALYFCASSVYPKETQYFGPGTRLLVL.